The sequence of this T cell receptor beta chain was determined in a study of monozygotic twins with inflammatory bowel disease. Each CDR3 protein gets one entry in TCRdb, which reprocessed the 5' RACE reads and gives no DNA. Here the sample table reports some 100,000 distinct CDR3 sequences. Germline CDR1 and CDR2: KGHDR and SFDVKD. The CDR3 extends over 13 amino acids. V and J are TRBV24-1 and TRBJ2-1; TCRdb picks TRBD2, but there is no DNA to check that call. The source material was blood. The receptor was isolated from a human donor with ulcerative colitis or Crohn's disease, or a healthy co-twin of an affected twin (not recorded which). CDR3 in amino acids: CATGRATYNEQFF.